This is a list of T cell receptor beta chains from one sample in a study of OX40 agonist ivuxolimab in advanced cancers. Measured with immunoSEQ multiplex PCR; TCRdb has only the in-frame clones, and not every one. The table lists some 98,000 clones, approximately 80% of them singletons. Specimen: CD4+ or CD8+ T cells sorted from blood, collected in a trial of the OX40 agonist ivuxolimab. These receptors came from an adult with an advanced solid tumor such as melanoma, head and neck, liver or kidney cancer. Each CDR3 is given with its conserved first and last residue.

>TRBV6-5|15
CASSYSRDSNYGYTF
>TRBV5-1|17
CASSPDRLGQANGELFF
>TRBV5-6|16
CASSLVGTVVYTEAFF
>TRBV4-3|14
CASSQEGYTGELFF
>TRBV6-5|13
CASSRGTDYGYTF
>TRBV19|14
CASSPQGPQATQYF
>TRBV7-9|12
CASSLSRDGYTF
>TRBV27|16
CASSLSYGRTNEKLFF
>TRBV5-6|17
CASNPQPRGFSYNEQFF
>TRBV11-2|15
CASSLDGGLLRGYTF
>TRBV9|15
CASSVAAATTYEQYF
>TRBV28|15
CASSLGDRINTEAFF
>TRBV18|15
CASSPPSQGGIGYTF
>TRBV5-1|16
CASSFGQIPTNEKLFF
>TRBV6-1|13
CASSVGGYTEAFF
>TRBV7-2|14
CASSQRDRVSEQYF
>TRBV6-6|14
CASSQTKVGETQYF